These 10 T cell receptor beta chains share one sample of origin, sequenced in a study of T-cell memory formation after mild COVID-19. From the 5' RACE reads, TCRdb called clonotypes with MiXCR, one entry per CDR3 protein. The data show more than 120,000 distinct CDR3 sequences, about 5.5% seen once. Input material: PBMCs or a T cell subset sorted from them (not recorded which). These receptors all stem from an adult woman who had mild COVID-19 (a few samples of this study predate the infection). Cell type and time point are not known.

In its sample, this clonotype was seen a few times. The V gene is TRBV7-9, the J gene TRBJ1-1; TRBD1 matches at 7 bases. Germline V gives CDR1 SEHNR, CDR2 FQNEAQ (reference sequence). V lost 5 bases and J lost 4; bases outside the gene matches: 7. The CDR3 is 14 residues long. CDR3 region: CASSQGQLGTEAFF. The CDR3 region has the DNA TGTGCCAGCAGCCAGGGACAGCTAGGCACTGAAGCTTTCTTT.

A remark on this clonotype: A read error may explain this, as a much larger clone is one base away. The chain employs TRBV2 and TRBJ2-3; D may be TRBD1 (5 bases). V lost 4 bases to trimming and J lost 3 bases, with 20 bases between them. CDR3 size: 17 residues. Germline CDR1 reads SNHLY; CDR2 reads FYNNEI. DNA of the CDR3: TGTGCCAGCAGTGCAGGGTTCGGCGTGAGTGGGACAGATACGCAGTATTTT. As protein: CASSAGFGVSGTDTQYF.

This clonotype has at least ten counts. The chain uses TRBV5-1 and TRBJ1-2, with a weak D call TRBD1 (5 bases). The CDR3 has 14 amino acids. The V gene's germline CDR1 is SGHRS and CDR2 YFSETQ. The V end lost 4 bases, the J end lost 2 bases, and 12 bases lay between the germline ends. CDR3 sequence reads: CASSPTVGNYGYTF. CDR3 sequence (DNA): TGCGCCAGCAGCCCGACAGTGGGAAACTATGGCTACACCTTC. Full variable domain (remainder filled in from reference TRBV5-1 and TRBJ1-2): KAGVTQTPRYLIKTRGQQVTLSCSPISGHRSVSWYQQTPGQGLQFLFEYFSETQRNKGNFPGRFSGRQFSNSRSEMNVSTLELGDSALYLCASSPTVGNYGYTFGSGTRLTVV.

The chain uses TRBV11-2 and TRBJ2-1; no clear D gene. With 2 bases removed from V and 5 bases from J, the gap between germline ends came to 10 bases. This CDR3 has 14 residues. Looked up from germline, CDR1 is SGHAT and CDR2 is FQNNGV. The CDR3 here is CASSLTDWNNEQFF. DNA of the CDR3: TGTGCCAGCAGCTTAACCGACTGGAACAATGAGCAGTTCTTC.

This clonotype occurred a few times. The chain employs TRBV12-3 or TRBV12-4 and TRBJ2-3; TRBD2 agrees at 8 bases. CDR3 length equals 14 residues. V was clipped by 6 bases and J by 8 bases; unmatched bases: 10. The CDR3 protein is CASRIPGGRATQYF. The CDR3 nucleotides read TGTGCCAGCAGAATCCCGGGGGGGCGCGCTACGCAGTATTTT.

The table lists this clonotype with many counts. In DNA, the CDR3 is TGTGCCAGCAGCACGGACCCCTACTACGAGCAGTACTTC. Its protein product is CASSTDPYYEQYF. The chain carries TRBV7-9 and TRBJ2-7; D remains unclear. Trimming left V 5 bases short and J 3 bases short, with 11 bases between. The CDR3 has 13 residues. The germline V gene encodes CDR1 SEHNR and CDR2 FQNEAQ (reference sequence).

The rearrangement links TRBV20-1 to TRBJ1-5, with a tentative D call TRBD1 (5 bases). CDR3 size: 13 residues. CDR1 is DFQATT, CDR2 SNEGSKA, per germline (reference sequence). V gave up 1 base and J gave up 11 bases, with 15 bases separating them. CDR3 sequence (DNA): TGCAGTGCTAGAGGTACGGGGGAAGGAGCCCAGCATTTT. This encodes CSARGTGEGAQHF.

This clonotype has only a few counts. This chain links TRBV18 with TRBJ2-5; maybe TRBD1 (6 bases). CDR1 and CDR2 (germline): KGHSH, LQKENI. With 4 bases removed from V and 2 bases from J, the gap between germline ends came to 17 bases. The CDR3 has 16 residues. The CDR3 spells CASSHRRQGWQETQYF. CDR3 coding DNA: TGTGCCAGCTCACACCGCAGGCAGGGGTGGCAAGAGACCCAGTACTTC.

The sample holds many counts of this clonotype. The rearrangement uses TRBV20-1 and TRBJ2-2, with D hard to call. Per the germline V gene, CDR1 is DFQATT and CDR2 is SNEGSKA (reference sequence). There are 13 residues in the CDR3. V shed 3 bases and J shed 0 bases, with 5 bases lying between them. CDR3 sequence reads: CSASVPNTGELFF. CDR3 in DNA: TGCAGTGCTAGTGTACCGAACACCGGGGAGCTGTTTTTT.

This clonotype was counted a few times. V and J are TRBV4-2 and TRBJ1-3; no clear D gene. With 0 bases removed from V and 2 bases from J, the gap between germline ends came to 8 bases. Germline-derived CDR1 and CDR2 are LGHNA and YNFKEQ. The CDR3 contains 15 residues. The chain's CDR3 is CASSQDRAPGNTIYF. DNA for the CDR3: TGTGCCAGCAGCCAAGATAGGGCTCCTGGAAACACCATATATTTT.